One and the same sample provided the 23 T cell receptor beta chains below, sequenced in a study of cytomegalovirus exposure and HLA in healthy donors. Assay used: immunoSEQ multiplex PCR; TCRdb lists only in-frame clones, some missing. The table lists more than 85,000 clones, about 92% of them singletons. Sequencing used PBMCs. The receptors were gathered from a woman aged 18 to 35 in good health and CMV-seronegative.

The chain links TRBV4-2 to TRBJ2-2; D gene unclear. The CDR3 totals 14 residues. CDR1 LGHNA and CDR2 YNFKEQ come from the germline V gene. Trimming pared 0 bases from V and 3 bases from J, leaving 5 bases between. The DNA for the CDR3 is TGTGCCAGCAGCCAAGATCGGGACACCGGGGAGCTGTTTTTT. Its protein is CASSQDRDTGELFF.

The V call is TRBV4-1, the J call TRBJ2-1; 10 nucleotides align to TRBD1. There are 17 residues in the CDR3. Trimming cost V 3 bases and J 3 bases; bases outside gene matches: 8. The germline V gene encodes CDR1 MGHRA and CDR2 YSYEKL. The CDR3 sequence: CASSQVRGTGVYNEQFF. The CDR3 nucleotides are TGCGCCAGCAGCCAGGTCCGCGGGACAGGGGTCTACAATGAGCAGTTCTTC.

The genes are TRBV27 and TRBJ2-7; 11 positions agree with TRBD2. Germline values: CDR1 MNHEY, CDR2 SMNVEV (reference sequence). V gave up 10 bases and J gave up 0 bases; unmatched junction bases: 8. The length of the CDR3 is 15 residues. The DNA of the CDR3 is TGTGCCACCTTAGCGGGAGGGCCACTCTCCTACGAGCAGTACTTC. It encodes CATLAGGPLSYEQYF.

The chain employs TRBV28 and TRBJ1-2; 10 nucleotides match TRBD1. Germline assignment: CDR1 MDHEN and CDR2 SYDVKM. The CDR3 has 14 amino acids. V gave up 6 bases and J gave up 4 bases; unmatched junction bases: 5. The CDR3 here is CASRRRTGGYGYTF. CDR3 DNA: TGTGCCAGCAGGCGACGGACAGGGGGCTATGGCTACACCTTC.

The chain has TRBV19 and TRBJ1-4; tentatively, D is TRBD1 (5 bases). V lost 4 bases, J lost 5 bases, and 8 bases lay in between. This CDR3 contains 13 residues. Germline V lookup: CDR1 LNHDA, CDR2 SQIVND (reference sequence). The CDR3 spells CASSTGGNEKLFF. The CDR3 DNA sequence: TGTGCCAGTAGTACGGGGGGAAATGAAAAACTGTTTTTT.

The gene calls are TRBV7-2 and TRBJ2-3, with 10 positions matching TRBD1. Trimming at V came to 5 bases and at J to 2 bases, leaving 4 bases not matched to a gene. CDR3 length: 15 amino acids. Germline V gene lookup returns CDR1 SGHTA and CDR2 FQGNSA. CDR3 loop: CASSEGTGVTDTQYF. The CDR3 bases are TGTGCCAGCAGCGAAGGGACAGGGGTCACAGATACGCAGTATTTT.

The V gene is TRBV30, the J gene TRBJ1-6; unclear D gene. The CDR3 is made up of 14 amino acids. Trimming removed 2 bases from V and 9 bases from J, with 14 bases in between. Germline CDR1 reads GTSNPN; CDR2 reads SVGIG (reference sequence). The CDR3 DNA is TGTGCCTGGAGTAGGGTAGGGAGAAGTTCACCCCTCCACTTT. Translation gives CAWSRVGRSSPLHF. The full variable domain, in which reference TRBV30 and TRBJ1-6 provide the parts outside the CDR3, is SQTIHQWPATLVQPVGSPLSLECTVEGTSNPNLYWYRQAAGRGLQLLFYSVGIGQISSEVPQNLSASRPQDRQFILSSKKLLLSDSGFYLCAWSRVGRSSPLHFGNGTRLTVT.

This clone was picked up one time. The chain couples TRBV7-2 to TRBJ2-7; 9 nucleotides line up with TRBD1. This CDR3 has 15 amino acids. In germline, CDR1 is SGHTA, CDR2 FQGNSA. J lost 0 bases, V lost 7 bases, and 7 bases had no gene match. CDR3 amino acids: CASNPGQGFSYEQYF. The CDR3 DNA sequence: TGTGCCAGCAACCCTGGACAGGGGTTCTCCTACGAGCAGTACTTC.

This chain joins TRBV28 and TRBJ1-2, with TRBD1 matching 11 bases. Germline CDR1 and CDR2: MDHEN and SYDVKM. The J segment lost 2 bases and the V segment lost 7 bases, leaving 9 bases of the junction unmatched. CDR3 length: 16 amino acids. The CDR3 coding sequence is TGTGCCAGCACCCACGGAGGGACAGGGGGAAACTATGGCTACACCTTC. It translates to CASTHGGTGGNYGYTF.

The chain recombines TRBV13 with TRBJ2-3; 10 bases match TRBD1. The length of the CDR3 is 17 residues. Germline V CDR1 and CDR2: PRHDT, FYEKMQ (reference sequence). With 5 bases clipped from V and 2 bases from J, the junction kept 10 bases outside the gene matches. CDR3 region: CASSPTGQGMDTDTQYF. The CDR3 bases are TGTGCCAGCAGCCCTACGGGACAGGGGATGGACACAGATACGCAGTATTTT.

V gene TRBV18 combines with J gene TRBJ2-7, with D possibly being TRBD1 (6 bases). The CDR3 has 12 residues. In germline, CDR1 is KGHSH, CDR2 LQKENI. V gave up 0 bases and J gave up 6 bases, with 6 bases separating them. The CDR3 bases are TGTGCCAGCTCACCACCGGGGGCCGAGCAGTACTTC. It yields the protein CASSPPGAEQYF. The entire variable domain, with the rest obtained from reference TRBV18 and TRBJ2-7, is as follows: NAGVMQNPRHLVRRRGQEARLRCSPMKGHSHVYWYRQLPEEGLKFMVYLQKENIIDESGMPKERFSAEFPKEGPSILRIQQVVRGDSAAYFCASSPPGAEQYFGPGTRLTVT.

A few counts support this clone. V usage is TRBV5-6 and J usage is TRBJ2-2; D ambiguous. CDR3 length: 13 residues. Germline V gives CDR1 SGHDT, CDR2 YYEEEE. The germline V and J ends were trimmed by 4 bases and 11 bases, with 15 bases remaining between them. The DNA for the CDR3 is TGTGCCAGCAGCGGGCACCCCCCAGGAGAGCTGTTTTTT. Translating gives CASSGHPPGELFF.

The rearrangement links TRBV6-1 to TRBJ1-5, with TRBD1 matching over 8 bases. The CDR3 loop spans 15 amino acids. CDR1 is MNHNS, CDR2 SASEGT, per germline. V dropped 4 bases and J dropped 2; count of bases not matched to a gene: 4. The chain's CDR3 is CASSGSGGGNQPQHF. The CDR3 DNA sequence: TGTGCCAGCAGTGGATCAGGGGGCGGCAATCAGCCCCAGCATTTT.

The chain carries TRBV30 and TRBJ1-6; D is ambiguous. The V end was cut by 0 bases, the J end by 3 bases, with 6 bases between. This CDR3 comprises 14 residues. Germline V gene lookup returns CDR1 GTSNPN and CDR2 SVGIG (reference sequence). This CDR3 is CAWSVNSYNSPLHF. The CDR3 DNA reads TGTGCCTGGAGTGTAAACAGCTATAATTCACCCCTCCACTTT. The variable domain in full, completed from reference TRBV30 and TRBJ1-6, reads SQTIHQWPATLVQPVGSPLSLECTVEGTSNPNLYWYRQAAGRGLQLLFYSVGIGQISSEVPQNLSASRPQDRQFILSSKKLLLSDSGFYLCAWSVNSYNSPLHFGNGTRLTVT.

This chain links TRBV11-1 with TRBJ2-5; TRBD1 matches 9 bases. J was trimmed by 3 bases and V by 5 bases; bases with no gene match: 4. This CDR3 comprises 14 residues. CDR1 SGHAT and CDR2 FQDESV come from the germline V gene (reference sequence). DNA for the CDR3: TGTGCCAGCAGCCCCGGGACAGGGAAAGAGACCCAGTACTTC. It is translated as CASSPGTGKETQYF.

The rearrangement joins TRBV7-9 to TRBJ2-7; 8 bases are a match to TRBD1. The germline gives CDR1 SEHNR, CDR2 FQNEAQ (reference sequence). V shed 5 bases, J shed 5 bases, and the junction held 14 bases outside the gene matches. The CDR3 is made up of 16 amino acids. CDR3 coding DNA: TGTGCCAGCAGCACAAGATGGACAGGGAAGTTGGACGAGCAGTACTTC. Encoded protein: CASSTRWTGKLDEQYF.

The chain carries TRBV5-4 and TRBJ2-1; 10 bases map to TRBD2. CDR1 and CDR2 from the germline V gene are SGHNT and YYREEE (reference sequence). The CDR3 consists of 14 residues. Trimming cost V 5 bases and J 8 bases; bases outside gene matches: 7. DNA for the CDR3: TGTGCCAGCAGGAATAGCGGGAGGAACGATGAGCAGTTCTTC. Translation: CASRNSGRNDEQFF.

This clone appeared a few times. Written as DNA, the CDR3 is TGTGCCAGCAGTGAAGTGACGGGGAGCCCCTACGAGCAGTACTTC. Protein sequence: CASSEVTGSPYEQYF. The J gene is TRBJ2-7, the V gene TRBV2, with a tentative D call TRBD2 (5 bases). Per germline, CDR1 SNHLY and CDR2 FYNNEI. The CDR3 extends over 15 amino acids. The V end was cut by 1 base, the J end by 2 bases, with 12 bases between.

This clone was recorded only once. The genes are TRBV9 and TRBJ2-1; tentatively, D is TRBD2 (6 bases). V shed 1 base and J shed 15 bases, with 14 bases lying between them. Germline V lookup: CDR1 SGDLS, CDR2 YYNGEE. The CDR3 consists of 12 residues. CDR3 loop: CASSVRRDFLFF. CDR3 coding DNA: TGTGCCAGCAGCGTACGTCGGGACTTTTTGTTCTTC. Based on the CDR3 plus reference TRBV9 and TRBJ2-1, the full variable domain is DSGVTQTPKHLITATGQRVTLRCSPRSGDLSVYWYQQSLDQGLQFLIQYYNGEERAKGNILERFSAQQFPDLHSELNLSSLELGDSALYFCASSVRRDFLFFGPGTRLTVL.

The CDR3 is CASSFRASGYSYEQYF. The CDR3 coding sequence is TGTGCCAGCAGTTTTCGAGCCAGCGGGTACTCCTACGAGCAGTACTTC. The V gene is TRBV27, the J gene TRBJ2-7, with D tentatively TRBD2 (6 bases). The CDR3 is 16 amino acids. Between the trimmed V and J ends, which lost 3 bases and 0 bases, there was a span of 15 bases. The germline gives CDR1 MNHEY, CDR2 SMNVEV (reference sequence).

A single count supports this clone. CDR3 sequence: CAISESRASYTTNQPQHF. As DNA, the CDR3 is TGTGCCATCAGTGAGTCGAGGGCTTCCTACACAACCAATCAGCCCCAGCATTTT. The rearrangement uses TRBV10-3 and TRBJ1-5, with no clear D. CDR1 is ENHRY and CDR2 is SYGVKD in the germline V gene. V was clipped by 0 bases and J by 3 bases, with 18 bases between them. This CDR3 spans 18 amino acids.

This chain connects TRBV5-1 to TRBJ1-1; D might be TRBD1 (6 bases). V gave up 6 bases and J gave up 5 bases, with 11 bases separating them. Germline V gives CDR1 SGHRS, CDR2 YFSETQ. The CDR3 consists of 12 residues. The CDR3 loop is CASTLQGTEAFF. Written as DNA, the CDR3 is TGCGCCAGCACCCTTCAGGGGACTGAAGCTTTCTTT.

This chain uses TRBV28 with TRBJ1-2; 12 positions match TRBD1. Germline assignment: CDR1 MDHEN and CDR2 SYDVKM. CDR3 size: 14 residues. V shed 4 bases and J 8 bases; nucleotides not matched to a gene: 5. CDR3 DNA: TGTGCCAGCAGTTCCGCAGGGACAGGGGGCGGCTACACCTTC. Its protein is CASSSAGTGGGYTF.